Below, one T cell receptor (beta chain) is given with its context. Original analysis: Amplified reference gene primers provided the basis for estimating nucleated cell counts. Generated by immunoSEQ multiplex PCR, the TCRdb table keeps only in-frame clones and is missing some. Clonal size and the V and J genes are those of that table, whereas D and trimming came from the DNA. This sample has fewer than 40,000 clones, with over 80% found just once. The data belong to a study of blood T cell repertoires in COVID-19. Trimming pared 4 bases from V and 6 bases from J, leaving 13 bases between. The CDR3 length is 14 residues. Germline lookup yields CDR1 KGHDR and CDR2 SFDVKD.

This TCR derives from a human donor in a cohort sampled during active COVID-19. V usage is TRBV24-1 and J usage is TRBJ2-3, with no clear D. What was sequenced was peripheral blood. CDR3: CATSDLWRTDTQYF. For the CDR3, the DNA is TGTGCCACCAGTGACCTCTGGAGAACGGATACGCAGTATTTT.